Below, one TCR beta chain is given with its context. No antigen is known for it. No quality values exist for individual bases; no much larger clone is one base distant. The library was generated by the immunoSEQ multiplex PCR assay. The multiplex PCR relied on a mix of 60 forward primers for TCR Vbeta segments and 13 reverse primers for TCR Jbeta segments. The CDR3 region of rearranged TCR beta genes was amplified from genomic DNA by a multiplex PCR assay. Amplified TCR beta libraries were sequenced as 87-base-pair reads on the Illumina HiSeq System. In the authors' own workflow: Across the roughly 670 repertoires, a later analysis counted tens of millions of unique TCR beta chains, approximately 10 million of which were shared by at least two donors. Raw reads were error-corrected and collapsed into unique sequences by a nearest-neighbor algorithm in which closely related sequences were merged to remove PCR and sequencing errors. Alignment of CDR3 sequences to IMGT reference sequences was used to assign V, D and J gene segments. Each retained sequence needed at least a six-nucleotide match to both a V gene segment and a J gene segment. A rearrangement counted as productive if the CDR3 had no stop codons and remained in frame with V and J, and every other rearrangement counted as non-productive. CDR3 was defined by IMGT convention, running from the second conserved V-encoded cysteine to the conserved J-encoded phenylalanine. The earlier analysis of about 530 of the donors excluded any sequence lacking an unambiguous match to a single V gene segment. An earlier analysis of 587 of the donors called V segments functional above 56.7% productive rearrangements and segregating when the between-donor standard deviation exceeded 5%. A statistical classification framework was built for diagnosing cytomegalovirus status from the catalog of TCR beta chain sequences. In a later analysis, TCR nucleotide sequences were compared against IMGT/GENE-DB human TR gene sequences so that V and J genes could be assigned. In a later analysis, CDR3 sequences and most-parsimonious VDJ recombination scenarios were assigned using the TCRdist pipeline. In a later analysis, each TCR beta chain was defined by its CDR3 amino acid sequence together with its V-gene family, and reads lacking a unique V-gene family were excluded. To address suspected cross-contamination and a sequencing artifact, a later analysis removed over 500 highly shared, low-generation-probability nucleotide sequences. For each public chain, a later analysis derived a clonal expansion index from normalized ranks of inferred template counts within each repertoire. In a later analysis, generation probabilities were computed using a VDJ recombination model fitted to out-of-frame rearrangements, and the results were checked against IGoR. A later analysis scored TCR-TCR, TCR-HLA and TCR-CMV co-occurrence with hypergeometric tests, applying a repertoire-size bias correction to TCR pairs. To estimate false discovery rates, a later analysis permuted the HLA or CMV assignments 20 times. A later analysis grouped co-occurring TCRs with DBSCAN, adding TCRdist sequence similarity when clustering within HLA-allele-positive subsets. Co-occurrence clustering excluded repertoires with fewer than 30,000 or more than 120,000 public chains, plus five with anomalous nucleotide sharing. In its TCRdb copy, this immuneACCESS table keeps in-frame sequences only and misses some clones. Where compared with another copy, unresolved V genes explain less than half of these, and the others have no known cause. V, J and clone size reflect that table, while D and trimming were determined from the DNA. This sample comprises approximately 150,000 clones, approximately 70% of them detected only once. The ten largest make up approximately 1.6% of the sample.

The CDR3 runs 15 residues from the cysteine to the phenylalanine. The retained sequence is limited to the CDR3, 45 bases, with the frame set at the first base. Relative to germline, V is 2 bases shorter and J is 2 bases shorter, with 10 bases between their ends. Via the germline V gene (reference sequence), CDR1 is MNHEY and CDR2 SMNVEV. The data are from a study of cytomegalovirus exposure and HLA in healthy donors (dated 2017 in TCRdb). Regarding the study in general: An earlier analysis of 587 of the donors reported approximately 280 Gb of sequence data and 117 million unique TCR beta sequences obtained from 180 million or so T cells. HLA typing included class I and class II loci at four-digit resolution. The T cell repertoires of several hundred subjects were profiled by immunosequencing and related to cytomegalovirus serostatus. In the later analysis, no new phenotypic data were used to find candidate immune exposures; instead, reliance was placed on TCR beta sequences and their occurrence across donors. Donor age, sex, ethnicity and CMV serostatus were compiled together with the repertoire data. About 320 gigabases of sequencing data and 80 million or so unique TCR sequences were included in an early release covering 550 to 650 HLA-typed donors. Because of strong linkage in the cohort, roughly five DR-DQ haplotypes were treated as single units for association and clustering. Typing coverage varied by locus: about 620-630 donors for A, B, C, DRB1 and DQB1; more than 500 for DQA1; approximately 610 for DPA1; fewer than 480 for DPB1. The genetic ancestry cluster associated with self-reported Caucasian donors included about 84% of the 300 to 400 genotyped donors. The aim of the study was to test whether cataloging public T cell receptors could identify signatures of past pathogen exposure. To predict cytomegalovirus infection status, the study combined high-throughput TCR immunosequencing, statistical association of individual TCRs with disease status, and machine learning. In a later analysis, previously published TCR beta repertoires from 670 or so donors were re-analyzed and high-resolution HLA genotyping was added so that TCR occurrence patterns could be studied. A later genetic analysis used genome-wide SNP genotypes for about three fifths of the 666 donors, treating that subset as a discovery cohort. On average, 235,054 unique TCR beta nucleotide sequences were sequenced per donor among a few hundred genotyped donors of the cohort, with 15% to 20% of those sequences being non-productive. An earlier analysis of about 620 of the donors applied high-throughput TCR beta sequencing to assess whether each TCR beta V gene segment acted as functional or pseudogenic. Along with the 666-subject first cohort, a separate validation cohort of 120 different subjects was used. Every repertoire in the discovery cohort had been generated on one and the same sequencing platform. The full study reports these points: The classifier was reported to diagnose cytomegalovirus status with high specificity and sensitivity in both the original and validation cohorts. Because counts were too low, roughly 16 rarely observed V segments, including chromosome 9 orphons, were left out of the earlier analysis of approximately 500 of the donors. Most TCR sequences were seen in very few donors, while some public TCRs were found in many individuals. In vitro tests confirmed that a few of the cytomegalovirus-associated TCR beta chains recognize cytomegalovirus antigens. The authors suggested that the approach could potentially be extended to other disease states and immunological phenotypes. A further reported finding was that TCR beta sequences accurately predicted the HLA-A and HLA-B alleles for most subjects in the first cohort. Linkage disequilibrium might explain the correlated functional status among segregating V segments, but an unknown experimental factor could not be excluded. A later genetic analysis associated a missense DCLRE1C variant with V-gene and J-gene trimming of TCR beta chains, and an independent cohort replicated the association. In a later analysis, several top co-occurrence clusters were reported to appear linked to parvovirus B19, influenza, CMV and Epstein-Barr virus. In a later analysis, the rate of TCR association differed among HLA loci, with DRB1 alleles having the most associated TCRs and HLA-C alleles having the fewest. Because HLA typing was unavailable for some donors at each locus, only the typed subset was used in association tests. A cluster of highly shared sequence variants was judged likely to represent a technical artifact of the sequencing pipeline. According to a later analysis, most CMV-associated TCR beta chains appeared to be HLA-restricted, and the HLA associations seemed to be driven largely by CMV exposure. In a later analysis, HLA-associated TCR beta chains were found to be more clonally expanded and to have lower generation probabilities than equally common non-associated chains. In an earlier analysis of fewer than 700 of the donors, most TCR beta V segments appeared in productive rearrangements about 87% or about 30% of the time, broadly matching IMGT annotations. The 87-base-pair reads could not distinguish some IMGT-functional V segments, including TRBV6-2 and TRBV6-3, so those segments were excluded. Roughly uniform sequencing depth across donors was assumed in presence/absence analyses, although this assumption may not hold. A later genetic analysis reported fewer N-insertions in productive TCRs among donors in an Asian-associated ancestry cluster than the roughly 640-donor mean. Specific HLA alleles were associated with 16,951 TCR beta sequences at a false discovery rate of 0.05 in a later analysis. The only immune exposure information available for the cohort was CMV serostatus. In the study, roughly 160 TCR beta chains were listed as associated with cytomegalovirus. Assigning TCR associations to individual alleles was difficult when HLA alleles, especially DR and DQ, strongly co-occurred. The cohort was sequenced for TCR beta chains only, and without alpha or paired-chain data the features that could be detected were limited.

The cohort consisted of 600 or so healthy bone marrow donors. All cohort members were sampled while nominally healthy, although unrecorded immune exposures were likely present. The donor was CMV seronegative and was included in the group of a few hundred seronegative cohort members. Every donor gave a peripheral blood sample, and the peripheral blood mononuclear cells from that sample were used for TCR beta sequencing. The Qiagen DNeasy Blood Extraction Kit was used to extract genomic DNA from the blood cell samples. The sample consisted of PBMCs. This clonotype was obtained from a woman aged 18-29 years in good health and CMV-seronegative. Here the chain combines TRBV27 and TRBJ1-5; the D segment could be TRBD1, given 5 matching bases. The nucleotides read TGTGCCAGCAGTTTAATCGGGGGACGCAATCAGCCCCAGCATTTT. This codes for CASSLIGGRNQPQHF.